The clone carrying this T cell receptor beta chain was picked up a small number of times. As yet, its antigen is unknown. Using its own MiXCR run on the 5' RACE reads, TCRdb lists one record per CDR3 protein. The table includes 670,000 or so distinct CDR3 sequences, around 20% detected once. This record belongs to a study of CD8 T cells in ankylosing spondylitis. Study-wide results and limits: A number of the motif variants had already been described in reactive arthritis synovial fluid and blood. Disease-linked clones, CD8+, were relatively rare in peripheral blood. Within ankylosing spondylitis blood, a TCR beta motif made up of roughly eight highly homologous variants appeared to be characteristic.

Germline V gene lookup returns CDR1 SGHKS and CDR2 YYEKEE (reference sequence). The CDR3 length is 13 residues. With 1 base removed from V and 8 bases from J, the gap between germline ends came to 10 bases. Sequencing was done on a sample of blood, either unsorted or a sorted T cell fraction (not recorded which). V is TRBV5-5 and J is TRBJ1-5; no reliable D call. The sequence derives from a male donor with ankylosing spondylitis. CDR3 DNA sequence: TGTGCCAGCAGCTTGATAAGTGGCGAGCCCCAGCATTTT. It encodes CASSLISGEPQHF.